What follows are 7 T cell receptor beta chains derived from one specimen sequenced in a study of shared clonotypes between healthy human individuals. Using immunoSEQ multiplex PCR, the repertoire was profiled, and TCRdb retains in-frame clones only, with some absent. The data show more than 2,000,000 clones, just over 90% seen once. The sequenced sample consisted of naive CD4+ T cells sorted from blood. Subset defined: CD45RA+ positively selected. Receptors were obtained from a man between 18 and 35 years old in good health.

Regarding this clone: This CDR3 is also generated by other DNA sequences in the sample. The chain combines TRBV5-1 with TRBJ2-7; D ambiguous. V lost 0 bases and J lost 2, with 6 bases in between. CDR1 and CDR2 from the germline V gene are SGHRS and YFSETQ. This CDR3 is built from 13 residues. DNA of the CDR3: TGCGCCAGCAGCTTGGAAGGTACCTACGAGCAGTACTTC. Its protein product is CASSLEGTYEQYF. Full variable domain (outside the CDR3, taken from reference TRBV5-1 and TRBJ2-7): KAGVTQTPRYLIKTRGQQVTLSCSPISGHRSVSWYQQTPGQGLQFLFEYFSETQRNKGNFPGRFSGRQFSNSRSEMNVSTLELGDSALYLCASSLEGTYEQYFGPGTRLTVT.

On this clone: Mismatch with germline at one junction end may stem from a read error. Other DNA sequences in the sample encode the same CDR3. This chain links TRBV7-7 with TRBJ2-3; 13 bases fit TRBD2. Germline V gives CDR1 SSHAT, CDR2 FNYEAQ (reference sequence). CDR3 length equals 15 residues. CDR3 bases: TGTGCTAGCAGCCAGGGACTAGCGGGGACAGATACGCAGTATTTT. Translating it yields CASSQGLAGTDTQYF.

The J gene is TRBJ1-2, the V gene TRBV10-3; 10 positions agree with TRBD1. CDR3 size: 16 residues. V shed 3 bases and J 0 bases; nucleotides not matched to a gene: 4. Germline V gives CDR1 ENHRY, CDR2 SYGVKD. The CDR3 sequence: CAISEPGTGANYGYTF. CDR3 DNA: TGTGCCATCAGTGAACCCGGGACAGGGGCTAACTATGGCTACACCTTC.

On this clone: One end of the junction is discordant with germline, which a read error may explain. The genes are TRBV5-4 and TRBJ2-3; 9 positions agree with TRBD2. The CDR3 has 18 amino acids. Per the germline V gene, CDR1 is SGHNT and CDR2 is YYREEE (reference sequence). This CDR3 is CASSQDRVAGAYTDTQYF. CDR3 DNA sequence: TGCGCCAGCAGCCAAGATAGGGTAGCGGGAGCCTATACAGATACGCAGTATTTT.

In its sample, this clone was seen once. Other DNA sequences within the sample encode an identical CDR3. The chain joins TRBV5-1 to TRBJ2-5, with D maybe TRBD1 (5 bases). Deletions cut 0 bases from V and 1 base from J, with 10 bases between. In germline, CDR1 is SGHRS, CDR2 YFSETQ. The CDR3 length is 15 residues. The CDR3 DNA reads TGCGCCAGCAGCTTGGGGCAGGGTCTCCAAGAGACCCAGTACTTC. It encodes CASSLGQGLQETQYF.

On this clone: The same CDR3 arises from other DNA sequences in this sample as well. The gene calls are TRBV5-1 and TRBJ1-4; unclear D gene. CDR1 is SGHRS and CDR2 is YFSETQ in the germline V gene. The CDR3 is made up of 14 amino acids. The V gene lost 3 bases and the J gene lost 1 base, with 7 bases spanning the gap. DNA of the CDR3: TGCGCCAGCAGCTCCGGTGGAACTAATGAAAAACTGTTTTTT. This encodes CASSSGGTNEKLFF.

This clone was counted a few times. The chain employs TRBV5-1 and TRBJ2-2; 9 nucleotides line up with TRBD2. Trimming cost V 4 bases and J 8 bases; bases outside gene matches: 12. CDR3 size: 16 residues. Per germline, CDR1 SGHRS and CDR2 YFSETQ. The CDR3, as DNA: TGCGCCAGCAGCGCGGTAGCGGGGGCTACATCGGGGGAGCTGTTTTTT. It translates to CASSAVAGATSGELFF. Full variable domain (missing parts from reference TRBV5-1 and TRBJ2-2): KAGVTQTPRYLIKTRGQQVTLSCSPISGHRSVSWYQQTPGQGLQFLFEYFSETQRNKGNFPGRFSGRQFSNSRSEMNVSTLELGDSALYLCASSAVAGATSGELFFGEGSRLTVL.